This T cell receptor beta chain was captured by sequencing in a study of blood T cell repertoires in COVID-19. The repertoire was sequenced with immunoSEQ multiplex PCR; TCRdb's copy has only in-frame clones and lacks some. The data contain approximately 260,000 clones, 90% of them seen just once; the ten biggest clones take up roughly 2.2%. This TCR was recovered from a woman in her sixties with COVID-19, enrolled during active disease. The source material was peripheral blood.

The CDR3 DNA sequence: TGTGCCAGCAGCTATGGACAGGTAGCCTCCGGGGAGCTGTTTTTT. Amino acid sequence: CASSYGQVASGELFF. J is TRBJ2-2 and V is TRBV5-8; 7 bases fit TRBD1. V was clipped by 3 bases and J by 6 bases; unmatched bases: 8. The germline V gene encodes CDR1 SGHTS and CDR2 YDEGEE. The CDR3 runs 15 residues.